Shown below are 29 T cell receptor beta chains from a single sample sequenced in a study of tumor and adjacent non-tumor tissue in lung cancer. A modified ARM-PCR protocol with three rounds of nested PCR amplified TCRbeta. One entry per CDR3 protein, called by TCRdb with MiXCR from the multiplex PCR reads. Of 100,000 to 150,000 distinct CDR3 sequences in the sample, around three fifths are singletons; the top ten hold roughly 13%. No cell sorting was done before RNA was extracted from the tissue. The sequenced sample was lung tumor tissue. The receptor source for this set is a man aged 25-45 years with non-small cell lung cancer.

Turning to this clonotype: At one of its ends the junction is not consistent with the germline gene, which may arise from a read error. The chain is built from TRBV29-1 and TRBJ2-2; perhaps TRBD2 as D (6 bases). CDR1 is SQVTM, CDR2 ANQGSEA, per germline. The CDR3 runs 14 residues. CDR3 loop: CSAPGLGNAGELFF. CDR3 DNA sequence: TGCAGCGCCCCGGGACTGGGGAACGCCGGCGAGCTGTTTTTT.

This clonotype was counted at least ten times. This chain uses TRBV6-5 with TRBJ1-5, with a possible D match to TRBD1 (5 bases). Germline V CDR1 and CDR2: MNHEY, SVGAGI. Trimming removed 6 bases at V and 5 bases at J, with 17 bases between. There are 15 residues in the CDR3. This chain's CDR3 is CASRRRSRVDQPQHF. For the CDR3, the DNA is TGTGCCAGCAGAAGGAGAAGCAGGGTTGATCAGCCCCAGCATTTT.

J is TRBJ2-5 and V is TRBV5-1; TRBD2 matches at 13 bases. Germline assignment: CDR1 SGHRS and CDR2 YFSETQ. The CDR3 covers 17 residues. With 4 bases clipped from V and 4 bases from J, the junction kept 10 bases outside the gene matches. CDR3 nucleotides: TGCGCCAGCAGCCCGGGGACTAGCGGGGTCGTCCGAGAGACCCAGTACTTC. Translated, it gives CASSPGTSGVVRETQYF.

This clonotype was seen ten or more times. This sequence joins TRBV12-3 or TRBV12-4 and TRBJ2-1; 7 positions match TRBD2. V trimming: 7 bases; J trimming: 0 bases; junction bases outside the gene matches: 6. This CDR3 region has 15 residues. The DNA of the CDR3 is TGTGCCAGCAATATAGCGGGTAGCTCCTACAATGAGCAGTTCTTC. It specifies CASNIAGSSYNEQFF.

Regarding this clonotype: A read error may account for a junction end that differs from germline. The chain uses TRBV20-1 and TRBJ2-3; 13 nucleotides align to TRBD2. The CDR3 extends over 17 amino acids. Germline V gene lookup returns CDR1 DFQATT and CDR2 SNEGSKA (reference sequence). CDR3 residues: CSAHSPGTSGNTDAQYF. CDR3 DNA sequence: TGCAGTGCCCACTCCCCCGGGACTAGCGGGAACACAGATGCGCAGTATTTT.

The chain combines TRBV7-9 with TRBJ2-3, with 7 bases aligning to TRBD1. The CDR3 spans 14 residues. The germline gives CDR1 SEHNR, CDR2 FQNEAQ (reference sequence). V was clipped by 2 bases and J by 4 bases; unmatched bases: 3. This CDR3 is CASSLIGGPDTQYF. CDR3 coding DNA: TGTGCCAGCAGCTTAATAGGGGGCCCAGATACGCAGTATTTT.

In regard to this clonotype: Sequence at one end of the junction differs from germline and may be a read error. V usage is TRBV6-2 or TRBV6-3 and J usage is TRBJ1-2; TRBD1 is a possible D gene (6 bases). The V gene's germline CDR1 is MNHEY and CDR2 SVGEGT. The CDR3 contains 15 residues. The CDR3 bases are TGTGCCAGCGGATATCATTCGGACAGCTACTATGGCTGCACCTTC. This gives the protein CASGYHSDSYYGCTF.

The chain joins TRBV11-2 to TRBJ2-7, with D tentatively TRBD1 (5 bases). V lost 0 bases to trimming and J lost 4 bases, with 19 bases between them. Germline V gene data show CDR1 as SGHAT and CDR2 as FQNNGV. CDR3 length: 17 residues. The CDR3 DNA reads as TGTGCCAGCAGCTTAGATCTGCGCAGGGCCAGTTCGTACGAGCAGTACTTC. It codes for CASSLDLRRASSYEQYF.

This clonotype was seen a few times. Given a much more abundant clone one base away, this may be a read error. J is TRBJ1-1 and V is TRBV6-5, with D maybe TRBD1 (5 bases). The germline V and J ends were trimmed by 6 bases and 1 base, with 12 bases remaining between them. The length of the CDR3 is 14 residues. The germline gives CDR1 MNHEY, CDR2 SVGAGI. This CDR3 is CASRRAGQNTEAFF. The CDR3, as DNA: TGTGCCAGCAGGCGGGCAGGGCAGAACACTGAAGCTTTCTTT.

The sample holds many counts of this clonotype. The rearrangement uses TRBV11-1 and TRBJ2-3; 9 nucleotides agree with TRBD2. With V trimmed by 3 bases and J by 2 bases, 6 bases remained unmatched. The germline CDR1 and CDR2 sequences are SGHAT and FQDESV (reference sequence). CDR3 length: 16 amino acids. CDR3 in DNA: TGTGCCAGCAGCTTTGGTAGCGGGGGAGACACAGATACGCAGTATTTT. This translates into CASSFGSGGDTDTQYF.

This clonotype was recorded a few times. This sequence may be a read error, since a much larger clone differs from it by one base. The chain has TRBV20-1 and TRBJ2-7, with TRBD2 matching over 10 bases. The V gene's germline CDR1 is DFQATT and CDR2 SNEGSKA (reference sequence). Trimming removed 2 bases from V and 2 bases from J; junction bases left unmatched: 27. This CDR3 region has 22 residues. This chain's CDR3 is CSARMPPRPLAGVPSLTYEQYF. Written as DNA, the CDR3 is TGCAGTGCTAGAATGCCCCCCCGGCCCCTAGCGGGAGTACCCTCCCTTACCTACGAGCAGTACTTC.

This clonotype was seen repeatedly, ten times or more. The CDR3 region has the DNA TGTGCCAGCAGCTCTCAACTAGCGGGGGGGCCGAAGGCCCAGTACTTC. This gives the protein CASSSQLAGGPKAQYF. This rearrangement joins TRBV11-2 to TRBJ2-5, with 13 positions matching TRBD2. CDR3 size: 16 residues. V lost 4 bases, J lost 9 bases, and 11 bases stayed unmatched. In germline, CDR1 is SGHAT, CDR2 FQNNGV.

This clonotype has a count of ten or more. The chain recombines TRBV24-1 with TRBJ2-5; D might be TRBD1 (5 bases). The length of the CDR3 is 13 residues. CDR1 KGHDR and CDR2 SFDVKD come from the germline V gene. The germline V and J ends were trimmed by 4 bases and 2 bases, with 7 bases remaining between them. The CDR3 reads CATSESGQETQYF. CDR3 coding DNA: TGTGCCACCAGTGAGTCAGGGCAAGAGACCCAGTACTTC.

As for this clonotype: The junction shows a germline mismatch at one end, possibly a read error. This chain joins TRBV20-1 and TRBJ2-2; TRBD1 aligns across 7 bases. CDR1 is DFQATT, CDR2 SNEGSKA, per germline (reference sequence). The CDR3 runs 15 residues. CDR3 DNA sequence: TGCAGTGCGCGAATACAGGGGAATCTCTCCGGGGAGCTCTTATTT. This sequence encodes CSARIQGNLSGELLF.

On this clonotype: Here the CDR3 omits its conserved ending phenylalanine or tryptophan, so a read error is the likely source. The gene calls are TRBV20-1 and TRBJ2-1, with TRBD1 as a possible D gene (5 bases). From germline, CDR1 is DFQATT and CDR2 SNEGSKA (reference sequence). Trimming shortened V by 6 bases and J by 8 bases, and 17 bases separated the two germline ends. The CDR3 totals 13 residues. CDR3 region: CSATTEWVDEQFL. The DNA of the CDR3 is TGCAGTGCGACGACAGAGTGGGTTGATGAGCAGTTCTTG.

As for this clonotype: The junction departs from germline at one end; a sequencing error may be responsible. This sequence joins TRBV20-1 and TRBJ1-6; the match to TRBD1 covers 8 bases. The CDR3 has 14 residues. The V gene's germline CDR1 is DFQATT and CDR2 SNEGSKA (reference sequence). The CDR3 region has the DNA TGCAGTGCCCGGAGGACAGGGTCCAATTCATCCCTCCACTTT. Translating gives CSARRTGSNSSLHF.

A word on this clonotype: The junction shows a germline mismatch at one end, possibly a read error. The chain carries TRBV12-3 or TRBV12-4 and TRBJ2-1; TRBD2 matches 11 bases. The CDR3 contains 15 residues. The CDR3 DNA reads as TGTGACAGCAGGACAAATAGCGGGAGGGCGAATGAGCAGTTCTTC. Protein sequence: CDSRTNSGRANEQFF.

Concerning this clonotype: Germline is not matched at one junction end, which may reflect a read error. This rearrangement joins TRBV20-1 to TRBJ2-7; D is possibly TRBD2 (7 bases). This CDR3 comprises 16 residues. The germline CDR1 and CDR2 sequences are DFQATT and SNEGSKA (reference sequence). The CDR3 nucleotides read TGCAGTGCTAGAAAGCTAGCGACATCGGGGGGCTACGATCAGTACTTC. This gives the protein CSARKLATSGGYDQYF.

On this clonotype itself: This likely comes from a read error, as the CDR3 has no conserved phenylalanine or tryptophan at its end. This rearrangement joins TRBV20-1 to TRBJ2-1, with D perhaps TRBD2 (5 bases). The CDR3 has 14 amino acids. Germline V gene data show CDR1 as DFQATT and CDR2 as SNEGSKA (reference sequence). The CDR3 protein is CSTRDLRSYNEQFL. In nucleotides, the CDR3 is TGCAGTACTAGAGATCTCCGCTCCTACAATGAGCAGTTCTTA.

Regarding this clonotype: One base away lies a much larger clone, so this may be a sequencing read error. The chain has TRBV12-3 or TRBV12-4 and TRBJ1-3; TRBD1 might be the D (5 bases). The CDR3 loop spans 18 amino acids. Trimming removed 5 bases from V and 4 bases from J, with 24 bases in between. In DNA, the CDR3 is TGTGCCAGCAGTGGGACCAGGGATATGCGTAATGGCGGAAACACCATATATTTT. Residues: CASSGTRDMRNGGNTIYF.

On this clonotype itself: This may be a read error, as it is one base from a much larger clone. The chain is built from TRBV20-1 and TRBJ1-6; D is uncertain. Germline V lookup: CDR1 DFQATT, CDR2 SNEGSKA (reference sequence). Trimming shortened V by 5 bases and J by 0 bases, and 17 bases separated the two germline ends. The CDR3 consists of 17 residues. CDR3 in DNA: TGCAGTGCTGGAGGTGGTTCCAAGAGCTCCTATAATTCACCCCTCCACTTT. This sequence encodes CSAGGGSKSSYNSPLHF.

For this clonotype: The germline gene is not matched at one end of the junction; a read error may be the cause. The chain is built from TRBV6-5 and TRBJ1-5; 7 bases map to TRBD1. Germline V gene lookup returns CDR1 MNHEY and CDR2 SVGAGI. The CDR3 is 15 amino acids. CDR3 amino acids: CVSSYSNRGLQPQHF. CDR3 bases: TGTGTCAGCAGTTACTCGAACAGGGGACTACAGCCCCAGCATTTT.

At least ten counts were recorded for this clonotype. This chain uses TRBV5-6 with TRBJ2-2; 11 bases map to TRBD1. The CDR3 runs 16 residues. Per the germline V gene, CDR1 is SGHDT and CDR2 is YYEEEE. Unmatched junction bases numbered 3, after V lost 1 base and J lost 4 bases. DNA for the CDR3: TGTGCCAGCAGCTTGAGGGACAGGGGGTTCACCGGGGAGCTGTTTTTT. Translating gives CASSLRDRGFTGELFF.

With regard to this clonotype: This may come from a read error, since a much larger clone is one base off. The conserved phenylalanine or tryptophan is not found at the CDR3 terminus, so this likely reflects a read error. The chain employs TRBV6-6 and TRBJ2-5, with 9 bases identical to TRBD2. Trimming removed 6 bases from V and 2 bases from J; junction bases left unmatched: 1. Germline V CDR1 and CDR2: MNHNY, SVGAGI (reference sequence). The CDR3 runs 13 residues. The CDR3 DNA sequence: TGTGCCAGCAGGACTAGCGGTCAAGAGACCCAGTACTCC. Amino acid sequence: CASRTSGQETQYS.

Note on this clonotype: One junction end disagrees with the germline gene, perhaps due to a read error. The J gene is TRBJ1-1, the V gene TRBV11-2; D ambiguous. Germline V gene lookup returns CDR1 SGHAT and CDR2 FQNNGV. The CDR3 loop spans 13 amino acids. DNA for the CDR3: TGTGCCAGCAGCTTAGATCGAAGCACTGAAGCTTTATTT. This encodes CASSLDRSTEALF.

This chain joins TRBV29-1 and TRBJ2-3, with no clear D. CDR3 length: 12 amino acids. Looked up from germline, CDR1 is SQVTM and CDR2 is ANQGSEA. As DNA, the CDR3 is TGCAGTCTTGAATGGAGTGTCGATACGCAGTATTTT. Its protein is CSLEWSVDTQYF.

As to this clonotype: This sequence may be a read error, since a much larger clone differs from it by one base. The CDR3 loop is CASALAATAHEQYF. The CDR3, as DNA: TGTGCCAGCGCCTTAGCGGCCACTGCGCACGAGCAGTACTTC. The chain couples TRBV11-3 to TRBJ2-7; a possible D gene is TRBD2 (6 bases). The germline CDR1 and CDR2 sequences are SGHNT and YENEEA. Trimming shortened V by 8 bases and J by 5 bases, and 19 bases separated the two germline ends. The CDR3 has 14 residues.

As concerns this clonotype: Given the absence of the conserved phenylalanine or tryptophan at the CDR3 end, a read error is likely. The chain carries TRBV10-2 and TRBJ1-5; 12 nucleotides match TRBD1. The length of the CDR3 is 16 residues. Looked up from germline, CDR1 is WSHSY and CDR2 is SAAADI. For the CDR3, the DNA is TGCGGCAGCAGTTCAGGGACAGGGGGCGGAAGTCAGCCCCAGCATTAT. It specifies CGSSSGTGGGSQPQHY.

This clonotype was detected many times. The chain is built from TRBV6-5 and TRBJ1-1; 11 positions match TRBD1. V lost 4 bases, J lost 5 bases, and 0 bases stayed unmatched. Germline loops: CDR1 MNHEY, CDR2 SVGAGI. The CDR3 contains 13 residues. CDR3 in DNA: TGTGCCAGCAGTTGGGACAGGGGGACTGAAGCTTTCTTT. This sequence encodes CASSWDRGTEAFF.